This T cell receptor (beta chain) was sequenced during a study of T cell repertoires in cytomegalovirus infection. Background on the study: Matching HLA type and CMV infection were both indicated by public TCR beta signatures.

The sample holds a few counts of this clonotype. The antigen remains unidentified. Study-level findings and limits: Identification of carriers of CMV plus the relevant HLA was performed using cumulative public TCR beta family frequency. Ex vivo, HLA-C-restricted CMV-specific TCR beta clonotypes prevailed over the rest of the response.

TCRdb called the reads again in MiXCR, with one record for every CDR3 protein. The profile shows around 200,000 distinct CDR3 sequences, about 18% of them singletons. The clonotype originates from a human donor in good health (CMV status not recorded). Some clones in this sample may be carry-over from other donors' samples. Sequencing used CD8+ T cells from PBMCs.

CDR3: CASSPSGTGPNEQYF. DNA of the CDR3: TGTGCCAGCAGCCCTTCCGGGACAGGGCCCAACGAGCAGTACTTC. The rearrangement joins TRBV7-6 to TRBJ2-7; TRBD1 matches at 9 bases. The CDR3 totals 15 residues. Unmatched junction bases numbered 10, after V lost 5 bases and J lost 5 bases. Per the germline V gene, CDR1 is SGHVS and CDR2 is FNYEAQ.